This T cell receptor beta chain was recovered during a study of blood T cell repertoires in COVID-19. Across the whole study: Samples representing acute and convalescent COVID-19 were sourced from the United States, Italy and Spain. PBMCs, B-cell-depleted T cells, or T cells were the source of the cDNA or gDNA that made up the material.

Methods used by the authors: From reference gene primer amplification, estimates of nucleated cell counts were derived. Assay used: immunoSEQ multiplex PCR; TCRdb lists only in-frame clones, some missing. Clone size and V and J calls were adopted from that table, with D and trimming inferred from the DNA. The sample carries fewer than 110,000 clones, around 83% recorded once. This clone has a handful of counts. The CDR3 is 14 residues long. Unmatched junction bases numbered 8, after V lost 3 bases and J lost 3 bases. Germline V CDR1 and CDR2: DFQATT, SNEGSKA (reference sequence). The V call is TRBV20-1, the J call TRBJ2-7; 7 bases align to TRBD1. The sequenced sample consisted of peripheral blood. The TCR comes from a man in his sixties or seventies with acute or convalescent COVID-19. This CDR3 reads CSASGQGTDYEQYF. CDR3 nucleotide sequence: TGCAGTGCTAGTGGTCAAGGGACAGACTACGAGCAGTACTTC.